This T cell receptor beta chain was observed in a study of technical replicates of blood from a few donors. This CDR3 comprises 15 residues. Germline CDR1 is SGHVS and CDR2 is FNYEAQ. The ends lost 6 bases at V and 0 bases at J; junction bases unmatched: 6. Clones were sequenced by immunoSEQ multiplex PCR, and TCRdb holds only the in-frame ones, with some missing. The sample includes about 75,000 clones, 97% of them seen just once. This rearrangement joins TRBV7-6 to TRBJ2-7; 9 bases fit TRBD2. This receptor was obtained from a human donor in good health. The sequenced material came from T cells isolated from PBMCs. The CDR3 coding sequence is TGTGCCAGCAGTCCTAGCGGGGTCCTCTCCTACGAGCAGTACTTC. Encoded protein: CASSPSGVLSYEQYF.